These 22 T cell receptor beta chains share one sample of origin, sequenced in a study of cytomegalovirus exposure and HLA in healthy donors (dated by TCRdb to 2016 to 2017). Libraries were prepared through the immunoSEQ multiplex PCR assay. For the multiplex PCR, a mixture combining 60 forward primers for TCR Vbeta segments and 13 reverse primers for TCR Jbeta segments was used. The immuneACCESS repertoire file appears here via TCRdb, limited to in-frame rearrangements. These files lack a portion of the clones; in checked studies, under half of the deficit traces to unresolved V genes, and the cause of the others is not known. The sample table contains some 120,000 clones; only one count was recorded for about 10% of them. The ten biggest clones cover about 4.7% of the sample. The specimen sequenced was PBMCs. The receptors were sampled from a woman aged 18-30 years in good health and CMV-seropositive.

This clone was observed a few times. The CDR3 is CATKTGQTYGYTF. The CDR3 region has the DNA TGTGCCACCAAAACTGGACAGACCTATGGCTACACCTTC. The V gene is TRBV10-3, the J gene TRBJ1-2; D might be TRBD1 (6 bases). CDR1 is ENHRY, CDR2 SYGVKD, per germline. This CDR3 spans 13 amino acids. Trimming took 10 bases from V and 4 from J, leaving 16 bases between them.

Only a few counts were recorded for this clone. The CDR3 here is CASRIRTSGINEQYF. CDR3 nucleotides: TGTGCCAGCAGGATCAGGACTAGCGGGATAAACGAGCAGTACTTC. V is TRBV27 and J is TRBJ2-7; 12 bases align to TRBD2. Germline V CDR1 and CDR2: MNHEY, SMNVEV (reference sequence). There are 15 residues in the CDR3. The V and J ends lost 6 bases and 5 bases, in that order; junction bases with no gene match: 8.

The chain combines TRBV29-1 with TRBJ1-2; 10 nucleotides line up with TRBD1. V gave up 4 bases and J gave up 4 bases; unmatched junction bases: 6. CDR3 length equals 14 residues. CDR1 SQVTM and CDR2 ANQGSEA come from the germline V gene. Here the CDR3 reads CSVAGTGDTYGYTF. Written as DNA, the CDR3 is TGCAGCGTTGCGGGGACAGGGGACACCTATGGCTACACCTTC.

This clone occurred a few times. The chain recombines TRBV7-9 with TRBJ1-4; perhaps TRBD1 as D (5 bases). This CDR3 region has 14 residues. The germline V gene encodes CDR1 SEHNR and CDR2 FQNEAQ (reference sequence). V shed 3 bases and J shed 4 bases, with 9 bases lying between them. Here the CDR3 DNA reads TGTGCCAGCAGCTTTGGGGGGATTAATGAAAAACTGTTTTTT. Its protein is CASSFGGINEKLFF.

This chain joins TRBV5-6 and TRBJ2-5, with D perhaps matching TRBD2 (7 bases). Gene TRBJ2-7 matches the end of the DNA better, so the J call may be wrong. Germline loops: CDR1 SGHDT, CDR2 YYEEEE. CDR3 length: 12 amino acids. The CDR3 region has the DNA TGTGCCAGCAGCCGGGGGGCAGTCGAGCAGTACTTC. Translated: CASSRGAVEQYF.

The CDR3 region is CASSLGQVNQPQHF. The CDR3 nucleotides read TGTGCCAGCAGCTTAGGACAAGTTAATCAGCCCCAGCATTTT. This chain connects TRBV5-4 to TRBJ1-5; D might be TRBD1 (5 bases). V was clipped by 2 bases and J by 4 bases, with 10 bases between them. Germline loops: CDR1 SGHNT, CDR2 YYREEE (reference sequence). The CDR3 is made up of 14 amino acids. Full variable domain (outside the CDR3, taken from reference TRBV5-4 and TRBJ1-5): ETGVTQSPTHLIKTRGQQVTLRCSSQSGHNTVSWYQQALGQGPQFIFQYYREEENGRGNFPPRFSGLQFPNYSSELNVNALELDDSALYLCASSLGQVNQPQHFGDGTRLSIL.

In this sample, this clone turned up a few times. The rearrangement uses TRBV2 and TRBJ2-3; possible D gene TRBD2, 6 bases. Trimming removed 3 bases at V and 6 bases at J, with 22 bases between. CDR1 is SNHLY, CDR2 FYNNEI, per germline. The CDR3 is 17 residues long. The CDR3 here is CASSESASVFNLDTQYF. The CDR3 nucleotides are TGTGCCAGCAGTGAGTCGGCTAGCGTTTTTAATTTGGATACGCAGTATTTT.

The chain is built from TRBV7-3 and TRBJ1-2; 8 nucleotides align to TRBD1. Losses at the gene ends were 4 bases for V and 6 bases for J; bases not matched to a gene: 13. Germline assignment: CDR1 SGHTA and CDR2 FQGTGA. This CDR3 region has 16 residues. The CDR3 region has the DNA TGTGCCAGCAGCTATGACACTCCCGGGACAGGAGATGGCTACACCTTC. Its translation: CASSYDTPGTGDGYTF.

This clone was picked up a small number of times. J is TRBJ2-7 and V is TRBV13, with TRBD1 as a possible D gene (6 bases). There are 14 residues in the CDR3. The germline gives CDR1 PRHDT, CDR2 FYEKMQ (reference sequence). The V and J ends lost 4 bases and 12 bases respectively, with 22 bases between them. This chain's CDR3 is CASSSYDLPGQLYF. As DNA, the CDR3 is TGTGCCAGCAGCTCCTATGACTTGCCGGGACAACTGTACTTC. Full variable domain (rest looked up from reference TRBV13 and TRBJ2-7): AAGVIQSPRHLIKEKRETATLKCYPIPRHDTVYWYQQGPGQDPQFLISFYEKMQSDKGSIPDRFSAQQFSDYHSELNMSSLELGDSALYFCASSSYDLPGQLYFGPGTRLTVT.

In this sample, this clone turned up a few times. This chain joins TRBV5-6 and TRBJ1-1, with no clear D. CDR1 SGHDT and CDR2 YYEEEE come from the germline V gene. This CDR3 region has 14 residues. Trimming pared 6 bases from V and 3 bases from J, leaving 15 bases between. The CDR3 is CASNLWRGDTEAFF. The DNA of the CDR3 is TGTGCCAGCAACCTCTGGCGGGGAGACACTGAAGCTTTCTTT.

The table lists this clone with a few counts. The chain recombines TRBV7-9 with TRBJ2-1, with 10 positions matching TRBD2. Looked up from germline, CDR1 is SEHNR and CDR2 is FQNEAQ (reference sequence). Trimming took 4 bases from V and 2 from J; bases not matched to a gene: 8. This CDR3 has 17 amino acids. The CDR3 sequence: CASSSPRLAGPYNEQFF. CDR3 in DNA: TGTGCCAGCAGCTCTCCCCGACTAGCGGGCCCCTACAATGAGCAGTTCTTC.

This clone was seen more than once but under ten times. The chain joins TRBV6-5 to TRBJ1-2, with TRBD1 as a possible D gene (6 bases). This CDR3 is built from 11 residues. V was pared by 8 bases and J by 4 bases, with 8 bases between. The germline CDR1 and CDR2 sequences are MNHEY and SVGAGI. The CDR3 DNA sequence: TGTGCCAGCCGGACAGTCTATGGCTACACCTTC. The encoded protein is CASRTVYGYTF.

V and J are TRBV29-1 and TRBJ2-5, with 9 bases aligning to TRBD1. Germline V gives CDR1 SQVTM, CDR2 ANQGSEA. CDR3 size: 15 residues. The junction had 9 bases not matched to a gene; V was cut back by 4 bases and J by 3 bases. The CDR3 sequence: CSVAQTGQGKETQYF. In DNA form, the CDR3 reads TGCAGCGTTGCCCAAACCGGACAGGGGAAAGAGACCCAGTACTTC. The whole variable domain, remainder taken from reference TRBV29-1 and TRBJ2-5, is SAVISQKPSRDICQRGTSLTIQCQVDSQVTMMFWYRQQPGQSLTLIATANQGSEATYESGFVIDKFPISRPNLTFSTLTVSNMSPEDSSIYLCSVAQTGQGKETQYFGPGTRLLVL.

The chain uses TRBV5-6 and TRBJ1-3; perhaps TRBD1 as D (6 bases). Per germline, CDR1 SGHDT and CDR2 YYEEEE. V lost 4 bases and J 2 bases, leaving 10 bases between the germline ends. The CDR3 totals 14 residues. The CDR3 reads CASSVRGTGNTIYF. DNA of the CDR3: TGTGCCAGCAGCGTCAGGGGAACTGGAAACACCATATATTTT.

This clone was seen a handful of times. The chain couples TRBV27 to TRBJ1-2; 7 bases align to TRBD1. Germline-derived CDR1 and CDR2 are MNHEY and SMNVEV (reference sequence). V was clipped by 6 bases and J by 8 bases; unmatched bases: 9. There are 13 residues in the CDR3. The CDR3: CASSFEGAQGYTF. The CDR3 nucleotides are TGTGCCAGCAGCTTCGAGGGGGCGCAAGGCTACACCTTC.

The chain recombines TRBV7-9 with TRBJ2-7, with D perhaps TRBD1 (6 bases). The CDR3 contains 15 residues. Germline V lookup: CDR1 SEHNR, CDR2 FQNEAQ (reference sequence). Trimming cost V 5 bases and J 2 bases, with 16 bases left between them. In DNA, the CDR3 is TGTGCCAGCAGCCCACGGACAGTTTTTGCCTACGAGCAGTACTTC. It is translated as CASSPRTVFAYEQYF.

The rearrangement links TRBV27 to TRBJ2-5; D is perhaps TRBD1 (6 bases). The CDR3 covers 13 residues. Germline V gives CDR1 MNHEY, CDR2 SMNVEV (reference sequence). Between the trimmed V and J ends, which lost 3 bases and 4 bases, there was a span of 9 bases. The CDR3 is CASSFSDRETQYF. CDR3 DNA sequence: TGTGCCAGCAGTTTCTCGGACAGAGAGACCCAGTACTTC.

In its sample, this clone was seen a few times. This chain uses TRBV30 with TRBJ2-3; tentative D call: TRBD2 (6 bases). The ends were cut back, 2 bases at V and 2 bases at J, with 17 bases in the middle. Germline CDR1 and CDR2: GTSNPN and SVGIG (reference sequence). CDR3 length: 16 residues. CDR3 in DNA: TGTGCCTGGAGTTTCGGCGGGGTGGTTAACACAGATACGCAGTATTTT. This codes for CAWSFGGVVNTDTQYF.

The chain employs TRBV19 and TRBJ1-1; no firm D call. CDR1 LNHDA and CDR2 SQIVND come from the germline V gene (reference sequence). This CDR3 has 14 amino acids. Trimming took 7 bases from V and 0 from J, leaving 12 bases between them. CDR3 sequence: CASTKTSMNTEAFF. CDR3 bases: TGTGCCAGTACTAAGACATCCATGAACACTGAAGCTTTCTTT.

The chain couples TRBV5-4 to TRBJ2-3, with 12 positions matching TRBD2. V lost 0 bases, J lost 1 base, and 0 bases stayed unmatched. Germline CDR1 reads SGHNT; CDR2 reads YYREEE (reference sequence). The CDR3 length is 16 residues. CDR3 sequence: CASSLGLAGGTDTQYF. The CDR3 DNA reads TGTGCCAGCAGCTTGGGACTAGCGGGGGGCACAGATACGCAGTATTTT.

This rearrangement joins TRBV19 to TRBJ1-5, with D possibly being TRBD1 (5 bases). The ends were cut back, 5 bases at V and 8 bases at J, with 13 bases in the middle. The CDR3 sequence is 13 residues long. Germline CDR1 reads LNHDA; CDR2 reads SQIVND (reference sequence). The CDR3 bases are TGTGCCAGTAGTGAACAACTACAGGAGCCCCAGCATTTT. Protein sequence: CASSEQLQEPQHF.

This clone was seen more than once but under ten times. DNA of the CDR3: TGTGCCAGCAGCTACAGTGATACGCAGTATTTT. It codes for CASSYSDTQYF. This chain connects TRBV5-6 to TRBJ2-3; no firm D call. This CDR3 has 11 residues. Germline CDR1 SGHDT, CDR2 YYEEEE. V was cut by 3 bases and J by 6 bases, with 5 bases left in between.